The 32 T cell receptor beta chains below were found in one sample sequenced in a study of T cell responses to AZD1222 COVID-19 vaccine. The data were produced by immunoSEQ multiplex PCR, yet TCRdb's version contains in-frame clones alone and is incomplete. The repertoire has around 150,000 clones, more than 80% of them found once; the top ten carry approximately 4%. The starting material was peripheral blood, obtained on day 0 of AZD1222 vaccination. The receptors come from an adult in good health.

This clone was seen only once. The rearrangement joins TRBV5-6 to TRBJ2-6, with D possibly TRBD1 on 6 matching bases. The CDR3 spans 15 residues. The germline CDR1 and CDR2 sequences are SGHDT and YYEEEE. The V gene lost 4 bases and the J gene lost 0 bases, with 8 bases spanning the gap. The CDR3 DNA is TGTGCCAGCAGCACGGACAGCTCTGGGGCCAACGTCCTGACTTTC. It is translated as CASSTDSSGANVLTF.

This chain links TRBV5-4 with TRBJ2-7; 9 nucleotides align to TRBD1. In germline, CDR1 is SGHNT, CDR2 YYREEE (reference sequence). Losses at the gene ends were 0 bases for V and 5 bases for J; bases not matched to a gene: 9. The CDR3 loop spans 16 amino acids. The CDR3 DNA sequence: TGTGCCAGCAGCTTGGGTATGGGGACAGGGTACCACGAGCAGTACTTC. It codes for CASSLGMGTGYHEQYF.

The gene calls are TRBV19 and TRBJ1-2; tentatively, D is TRBD1 (6 bases). The CDR3 has 15 amino acids. Germline V CDR1 and CDR2: LNHDA, SQIVND (reference sequence). V lost 6 bases and J lost 4, with 18 bases in between. CDR3 DNA sequence: TGTGCCAGTAGGCTGGGCGAGGGGGGACTCTATGGCTACACCTTC. As protein: CASRLGEGGLYGYTF.

The J gene is TRBJ2-5, the V gene TRBV9; 15 bases match TRBD2. The trim removed 4 bases at V and 4 bases at J, leaving 8 bases unmatched. CDR1 and CDR2 from the germline V gene are SGDLS and YYNGEE. The CDR3 covers 17 residues. In DNA, the CDR3 is TGTGCCAGCAGCTCCCGGACTAGCGGGGGGGGACGAGAGACCCAGTACTTC. As protein: CASSSRTSGGGRETQYF.

The rearrangement uses TRBV11-2 and TRBJ1-3; D is unclear. With 6 bases removed from V and 0 bases from J, the gap between germline ends came to 3 bases. The germline gives CDR1 SGHAT, CDR2 FQNNGV. This CDR3 has 12 amino acids. The CDR3 sequence is CASRSSGNTIYF. CDR3 in DNA: TGTGCCAGCAGAAGCTCTGGAAACACCATATATTTT.

V is TRBV5-1 and J is TRBJ1-1, with a weak D call TRBD1 (5 bases). The CDR3 totals 16 residues. Deletions cut 5 bases from V and 4 bases from J, with 21 bases between. CDR1 is SGHRS and CDR2 is YFSETQ in the germline V gene. The CDR3 DNA follows: TGCGCCAGCAGAGCAAGACGAACAGGAGGTTCCACTGAAGCTTTCTTT. Its translation is CASRARRTGGSTEAFF. The whole variable domain, remainder taken from reference TRBV5-1 and TRBJ1-1, is KAGVTQTPRYLIKTRGQQVTLSCSPISGHRSVSWYQQTPGQGLQFLFEYFSETQRNKGNFPGRFSGRQFSNSRSEMNVSTLELGDSALYLCASRARRTGGSTEAFFGQGTRLTVV.

The V and J genes are TRBV5-1 and TRBJ2-1; 9 bases are a match to TRBD2. CDR1 and CDR2 from the germline V gene are SGHRS and YFSETQ. CDR3 length: 15 amino acids. The V segment lost 1 base and the J segment 7 bases; nucleotides outside the gene matches: 6. The CDR3 protein is CASSLSLAGQNEQFF. CDR3 DNA sequence: TGCGCCAGCAGCTTGTCTCTAGCGGGGCAAAATGAGCAGTTCTTC.

CDR3 coding DNA: TGTGCCAGCAGTTTATTGGCCAACTATGGCTACACCTTC. This gives the protein CASSLLANYGYTF. This rearrangement joins TRBV28 to TRBJ1-2; D is unresolved. The V and J ends lost 1 base and 2 bases respectively, with 5 bases between them. The CDR3 covers 13 residues. Germline V gives CDR1 MDHEN, CDR2 SYDVKM.

This clone was observed a handful of times. In the same sample, other DNA sequences code for this CDR3. This chain uses TRBV6-1 with TRBJ1-2; D possibly corresponds to TRBD1 (5 bases). With 3 bases removed from V and 2 bases from J, the gap between germline ends came to 7 bases. The CDR3 has 13 residues. The germline V gene has CDR1 MNHNS and CDR2 SASEGT. The CDR3 spells CASSETVNYGYTF. As DNA, the CDR3 is TGTGCCAGCAGTGAGACAGTAAACTATGGCTACACCTTC.

The V gene is TRBV19, the J gene TRBJ1-1; TRBD1 matches 8 bases. Per the germline V gene, CDR1 is LNHDA and CDR2 is SQIVND (reference sequence). This CDR3 comprises 14 residues. With V trimmed by 5 bases and J by 5 bases, 7 bases remained unmatched. The CDR3 bases are TGTGCCAGTAGTCTCCGACAGGGGACGACTGAAGCTTTCTTT. This translates into CASSLRQGTTEAFF.

The chain uses TRBV9 and TRBJ2-2; 12 nucleotides match TRBD1. This CDR3 comprises 16 residues. V shed 2 bases and J 6 bases; nucleotides not matched to a gene: 5. Germline CDR1 is SGDLS and CDR2 is YYNGEE. Here the CDR3 DNA reads TGTGCCAGCAGCGTGACCGGGACAGGGGGCCCCGGGGAGCTGTTTTTT. Protein sequence: CASSVTGTGGPGELFF.

The rearrangement joins TRBV25-1 to TRBJ1-2, with 9 nucleotides matching TRBD1. Trimming removed 8 bases from V and 6 bases from J; junction bases left unmatched: 4. CDR3 length equals 12 residues. Germline CDR1 reads MGHDK; CDR2 reads SYGVNS. CDR3 in amino acids: CASLQGANGYTF. The CDR3 DNA is TGTGCCAGCCTACAGGGGGCGAATGGCTACACCTTC.

The rearrangement joins TRBV6-1 to TRBJ1-5; D is possibly TRBD1 (5 bases). CDR1 is MNHNS and CDR2 is SASEGT in the germline V gene. Trimming took 2 bases from V and 8 from J, leaving 16 bases between them. The CDR3 consists of 15 residues. In nucleotides, the CDR3 is TGTGCCAGCAGTGAAAGTCGGGGGGGGAGAGAGCCCCAGCATTTT. Protein: CASSESRGGREPQHF.

The chain recombines TRBV27 with TRBJ1-2; a possible D gene is TRBD1 (5 bases). Trimming took 4 bases from V and 4 from J, leaving 13 bases between them. The CDR3 has 14 amino acids. Germline CDR1 MNHEY, CDR2 SMNVEV (reference sequence). CDR3 sequence: CASSWTPLSYGYTF. The CDR3 nucleotides read TGTGCCAGCAGTTGGACACCCCTCTCCTATGGCTACACCTTC.

This clone was detected once. The V and J genes are TRBV6-6 and TRBJ1-1; 7 bases agree with TRBD1. Germline CDR1 reads MNHNY; CDR2 reads SVGAGI (reference sequence). The CDR3 has 16 residues. V shed 5 bases and J 1 base; nucleotides not matched to a gene: 10. The CDR3 nucleotides are TGTGCCAGCAGTCGCGGGACAGTCCTCAAGAACACTGAAGCTTTCTTT. Its translation is CASSRGTVLKNTEAFF.

The J gene is TRBJ1-6, the V gene TRBV19, with TRBD1 matching over 8 bases. Germline loops: CDR1 LNHDA, CDR2 SQIVND (reference sequence). Unmatched junction bases numbered 10, after V lost 5 bases and J lost 10 bases. This CDR3 is built from 15 residues. The CDR3 sequence: CASSVSGQGSSPLHF. In nucleotides, the CDR3 is TGTGCCAGTAGTGTGTCTGGACAGGGTTCCTCACCCCTCCACTTT.

In this sample, this clone turned up many times. The J gene is TRBJ2-2, the V gene TRBV27, with TRBD1 identical over 7 bases. Looked up from germline, CDR1 is MNHEY and CDR2 is SMNVEV (reference sequence). J was trimmed by 5 bases and V by 1 base; bases with no gene match: 1. The CDR3 is 14 residues long. CDR3 sequence (DNA): TGTGCCAGCAGTTTATACAGGGGTACCGGGGAGCTGTTTTTT. It encodes CASSLYRGTGELFF.

This chain connects TRBV20-1 to TRBJ2-1; perhaps TRBD1 as D (6 bases). This CDR3 spans 11 amino acids. With 6 bases removed from V and 15 bases from J, the gap between germline ends came to 18 bases. The germline V gene encodes CDR1 DFQATT and CDR2 SNEGSKA (reference sequence). For the CDR3, the DNA is TGCAGTGCGGCAGAGGTGGGCAGGGGGTTCTTC. Translating gives CSAAEVGRGFF.

The chain has TRBV21-1 and TRBJ2-7; whether TRBD1, the table's D call, matches the DNA was not checked. TRBV21-1 is listed as a pseudogene. CDR3 size: 14 residues. The CDR3 nucleotides are TGTGCTTCTCCGGGACAGGGTTCATCCTACGAGCAGTACTTC. This gives the protein CASPGQGSSYEQYF.

The V gene is TRBV5-1, the J gene TRBJ2-2, with D unclear. CDR1 is SGHRS, CDR2 YFSETQ, per germline. The V end was cut by 4 bases, the J end by 3 bases, with 10 bases between. The CDR3 consists of 14 residues. The CDR3 spells CASSPGGYTGELFF. The CDR3 DNA sequence: TGCGCCAGCAGCCCCGGCGGTTACACCGGGGAGCTGTTTTTT.

The CDR3 DNA reads TGTGCCAGCAGCCTTCAGGGAACGGAGCAGTTCTTC. As protein: CASSLQGTEQFF. The chain couples TRBV7-6 to TRBJ2-1; possibly TRBD1 for D (5 bases). Trimming took 5 bases from V and 10 from J, leaving 12 bases between them. Germline V CDR1 and CDR2: SGHVS, FNYEAQ. The CDR3 is 12 residues long.

As to this clone: A read error may produce the germline difference seen at one junction end. This chain links TRBV6-5 with TRBJ1-5, with TRBD1 matching 8 bases. The CDR3 runs 14 residues. The germline CDR1 and CDR2 sequences are MNHEY and SVGAGI. The CDR3 loop reads CASIYRGSNQPQHF. DNA of the CDR3: TGTGCCAGCATTTACAGGGGGAGCAATCAGCCCCAGCATTTT.

V is TRBV5-4 and J is TRBJ1-3; 10 nucleotides align to TRBD1. The V gene end was trimmed by 3 bases and the J gene end by 0 bases; junction bases not matched to a gene: 15. The CDR3 is 20 residues long. Per the germline V gene, CDR1 is SGHNT and CDR2 is YYREEE (reference sequence). The CDR3: CASSSRPRTGGTSSGNTIYF. CDR3 nucleotides: TGTGCCAGCAGCTCCCGACCAAGGACAGGGGGTACGAGCTCTGGAAACACCATATATTTT.

This clone was seen more than once but under ten times. The chain combines TRBV6-5 with TRBJ1-1; 7 bases are shared with TRBD1. The V gene end was trimmed by 6 bases and the J gene end by 5 bases; junction bases not matched to a gene: 12. The CDR3 totals 15 residues. CDR1 is MNHEY and CDR2 is SVGAGI in the germline V gene. The CDR3 DNA reads as TGTGCCAGCAGCCTCTCCAACACAGGGGCTACTGAAGCTTTCTTT. This gives the protein CASSLSNTGATEAFF.

The rearrangement joins TRBV2 to TRBJ1-1; D is uncertain. The CDR3 covers 13 residues. V was cut by 8 bases and J by 1 base, with 11 bases left in between. CDR1 and CDR2 (germline): SNHLY, FYNNEI. The CDR3 DNA follows: TGTGCCAGCCCAGGACGGACGAACACTGAAGCTTTCTTT. Translation gives CASPGRTNTEAFF.

The chain joins TRBV28 to TRBJ2-7; tentatively, D is TRBD2 (6 bases). Germline V gene sequence: CDR1 MDHEN, CDR2 SYDVKM. There are 12 residues in the CDR3. Trimming cost V 5 bases and J 6 bases, with 11 bases left between them. The CDR3 spells CASSPLASEQYF. The CDR3 DNA is TGTGCCAGCAGTCCCCTAGCGTCCGAGCAGTACTTC.

The chain employs TRBV12-3 or TRBV12-4 and TRBJ1-2; weak D call: TRBD1 (5 bases). Trimming shortened V by 6 bases and J by 8 bases, and 16 bases separated the two germline ends. CDR3 length equals 13 residues. The CDR3 region has the DNA TGTGCCAGCAGCCCAGGGACCGCAGAGGGCTACACCTTC. This gives the protein CASSPGTAEGYTF.

This chain joins TRBV19 and TRBJ2-3; D is uncertain. There are 15 residues in the CDR3. CDR1 is LNHDA and CDR2 is SQIVND in the germline V gene (reference sequence). The ends were cut back, 1 base at V and 4 bases at J, with 12 bases in the middle. The CDR3 DNA reads TGTGCCAGTAGTATAGGGCCAGCGAGCGCAGATACGCAGTATTTT. Protein product: CASSIGPASADTQYF.

The rearrangement uses TRBV21-1 and TRBJ1-2. TRBV21-1 is a pseudogene locus. There are 16 residues in the CDR3. The CDR3 nucleotides read TGTGCCAGCAGCCGTAGGGGGGATGACGGAAACTATGGCTACACCTTC. Its translation: CASSRRGDDGNYGYTF.

To note about this clone: Other DNA sequences in this sample translate to the same CDR3. The chain carries TRBV5-1 and TRBJ1-1; D uncertain. The CDR3 contains 13 residues. Deletions cut 1 base from V and 1 base from J, with 5 bases between. Germline V gene lookup returns CDR1 SGHRS and CDR2 YFSETQ. For the CDR3, the DNA is TGCGCCAGCAGCTTGTCGCCGAACACTGAAGCTTTCTTT. Protein product: CASSLSPNTEAFF.

The rearrangement links TRBV19 to TRBJ1-1; D is ambiguous. Trimming stripped 4 bases from V and 5 bases from J, with 17 bases between. Per germline, CDR1 LNHDA and CDR2 SQIVND (reference sequence). The CDR3 runs 15 residues. This CDR3 is CASSKDVGKWTEAFF. In DNA, the CDR3 is TGTGCCAGTAGTAAGGACGTTGGGAAGTGGACTGAAGCTTTCTTT. Supplemented by reference TRBV19 and TRBJ1-1, the full variable domain reads DGGITQSPKYLFRKEGQNVTLSCEQNLNHDAMYWYRQDPGQGLRLIYYSQIVNDFQKGDIAEGYSVSREKKESFPLTVTSAQKNPTAFYLCASSKDVGKWTEAFFGQGTRLTVV.

The chain carries TRBV4-2 and TRBJ1-1, with 8 positions matching TRBD1. Trimming removed 4 bases from V and 1 base from J; junction bases left unmatched: 8. CDR1 and CDR2 (germline): LGHNA, YNFKEQ. This CDR3 is built from 16 residues. CDR3 sequence: CASSPSRGRGNTEAFF. Here the CDR3 DNA reads TGTGCCAGCAGCCCATCCAGGGGGCGCGGGAACACTGAAGCTTTCTTT.